Listed below are T cell receptor beta chains from one sample, sequenced in a study of blood T cells in healthy people across ages. MiXCR, run by TCRdb on the 5' RACE reads, gives a single entry per CDR3 protein. Among roughly 700,000 distinct CDR3 sequences listed, around 25% were seen once. These data are also associated with another study on T cells of mothers and their children.

Sequenced sample: blood. The receptors were sampled from a boy younger than 18 in good health. The CDR3 runs from the conserved cysteine through the conserved F or W. D genes are given only for firm matches. Some rows mark clone size as missing; the rest say once, few, many or name a class of expanded clone.

>TRBD1|TRBJ1-2|NA|TRBV29-1
CSGEQGDYGYTF
TGCAGCGGCGAACAGGGGGACTATGGCTACACCTTC
>NA|TRBJ1-4|NA|TRBV19
CASSKSVDEKLFF
TGTGCCAGTAGTAAATCGGTGGATGAAAAACTGTTTTTT
>NA|TRBJ1-5|once|TRBV12-5
CASVTGDNQPQHF
TGTGCTAGTGTAACAGGCGACAATCAGCCCCAGCATTTT
>TRBD2|TRBJ2-5|few|TRBV13
CASSQGLAGDQYF
TGTGCCAGCAGCCAAGGACTAGCGGGAGACCAGTACTTC
>TRBD2|TRBJ2-3|NA|TRBV7-2
CASSPGLAGTAQYF
TGTGCCAGCAGCCCGGGACTAGCGGGGACGGCGCAGTATTTT
>TRBD1|TRBJ1-5|few|TRBV12-3/TRBV12-4
CASSLSRGLLGDQPQHF
TGTGCCAGCAGTTTGTCCAGGGGGCTTTTGGGGGATCAGCCCCAGCATTTT
>TRBD2|TRBJ2-1|few|TRBV7-2
CASSLIAGGKNEQFF
TGTGCCAGCAGCTTAATCGCGGGAGGGAAAAATGAGCAGTTCTTC
>NA|TRBJ2-1|NA|TRBV7-9
CASSPRDGYNEQFF
TGTGCCAGCAGCCCACGGGACGGATACAATGAGCAGTTCTTC
>TRBD2|TRBJ2-3|once|TRBV7-2
CASSTIAGITDTQYF
TGTGCCAGCAGCACTATAGCGGGGATCACAGATACGCAGTATTTT
>NA|TRBJ2-4|NA|TRBV4-3
CASSRWRGPGDIQYF
TGCGCCAGCAGCCGATGGAGGGGGCCGGGGGACATTCAGTACTTC
>TRBD1|TRBJ2-7|NA|TRBV5-1
CASSSGTGLSYEQYF
TGCGCCAGCAGCTCCGGGACAGGGCTCTCCTACGAGCAGTACTTC
>NA|TRBJ2-1|few|TRBV2
CASSGKTLNNEQFF
TGTGCCAGCAGCGGTAAGACCTTAAACAATGAGCAGTTCTTC
>TRBD1|TRBJ1-5|few|TRBV2
CASRGGTGGRQPQHF
TGTGCCAGCCGGGGTGGAACAGGGGGAAGACAGCCCCAGCATTTT
>TRBD2|TRBJ2-7|few|TRBV28
CASSFPSLAEYEQYF
TGTGCCAGCAGTTTCCCCTCGCTAGCGGAGTACGAGCAGTACTTC
>NA|TRBJ1-3|NA|TRBV3-1
CASSNPRGNTIYF
TGTGCCAGCAGCAACCCACGGGGAAACACCATATATTTT
>TRBD1|TRBJ2-1|NA|TRBV6-2/TRBV6-3
CASTRPGQSDNEQFF
TGTGCCAGCACCCGACCGGGACAGTCCGACAATGAGCAGTTCTTC
>NA|TRBJ1-1|many|TRBV7-9
CASSFGENTEAFF
TGTGCCAGCAGCTTTGGCGAGAACACTGAAGCTTTCTTT
>TRBD2|TRBJ2-3|NA|TRBV9
CASSVDGQAGVPDTQYF
TGTGCCAGCAGCGTAGATGGGCAAGCGGGAGTCCCAGATACGCAGTATTTT
>NA|TRBJ2-2|few|TRBV2
CASSVRGRSNTGELFF
TGTGCCAGCAGTGTCCGGGGGCGGTCGAACACCGGGGAGCTGTTTTTT
>NA|TRBJ2-7|few|TRBV29-1
CSVRTVLSYEQYF
TGCAGCGTAAGGACCGTACTCTCCTACGAGCAGTACTTC
>NA|TRBJ2-5|NA|TRBV7-2
CASSLGEEWETQYF
TGTGCCAGCAGCTTAGGGGAAGAGTGGGAGACCCAGTACTTC
>NA|TRBJ2-5|many|TRBV24-1
CATSQQGVQETQYF
TGTGCCACCAGTCAACAGGGAGTTCAAGAGACCCAGTACTTC
>NA|TRBJ1-4|NA|TRBV28
CASSLIRGRPTGEKLFF
TGTGCCAGCAGTTTAATCCGGGGCAGGCCGACTGGTGAAAAACTGTTTTTT
>NA|TRBJ1-1|few|TRBV9
CASSIGGLMNTEAFF
TGTGCCAGCAGCATCGGGGGGCTCATGAACACTGAAGCTTTCTTT
>NA|TRBJ2-1|few|TRBV20-1
CSARDPGLHNEQFF
TGCAGTGCTAGAGATCCGGGGTTGCACAATGAGCAGTTCTTC
>NA|TRBJ2-3|many|TRBV7-6
CASSWGTDTQYF
TGTGCCAGCAGTTGGGGCACAGATACGCAGTATTTT
>NA|TRBJ2-1|few|TRBV29-1
CSVENYTMSRANEQFF
TGCAGCGTTGAAAACTATACAATGAGTAGAGCTAATGAGCAGTTCTTC
>TRBD2|TRBJ2-1|NA|TRBV3-1
CASSQDEREQDEQFF
TGTGCCAGCAGCCAAGATGAGCGGGAGCAGGATGAGCAGTTCTTC
>NA|TRBJ2-5|few|TRBV10-3
CAISEREETQYF
TGTGCCATCAGTGAACGGGAAGAGACCCAGTACTTC
>TRBD2|TRBJ2-3|NA|TRBV7-9
CASSFRGGDTDTQYF
TGTGCCAGCAGCTTTCGGGGGGGCGACACAGATACGCAGTATTTT
>NA|TRBJ2-5|NA|TRBV15
CATSNPRVEETQYF
TGTGCCACCAGCAACCCTAGAGTCGAAGAGACCCAGTACTTC
>TRBD2|TRBJ2-5|few|TRBV7-2
CASSLGPSGGQETQYF
TGTGCCAGCAGCTTAGGACCTAGCGGGGGGCAAGAGACCCAGTACTTC
>TRBD2|TRBJ2-6|NA|TRBV7-2
CASSLRAGYSGANVLTF
TGTGCCAGCAGCTTAAGAGCGGGGTACTCTGGGGCCAACGTCCTGACTTTC
>TRBD1|TRBJ1-2|NA|TRBV6-5
CASSPWTGGHYGYAF
TGTGCCAGCAGCCCCTGGACAGGGGGCCACTATGGCTACGCCTTC
>NA|TRBJ2-7|NA|TRBV20-1
CSATQGTQDEQYF
TGCAGTGCTACCCAGGGTACCCAAGACGAGCAGTACTTC
>NA|TRBJ2-1|NA|TRBV6-6
CASSYSTGNNEQFF
TGTGCCAGCAGTTACTCTACAGGGAACAATGAGCAGTTCTTC
>NA|TRBJ2-1|few|TRBV14
CASSRTPPGSSYNEQFF
TGTGCCAGCAGCCGAACCCCTCCGGGCAGCTCCTACAATGAGCAGTTCTTC
>TRBD1|TRBJ1-3|NA|TRBV7-2
CASSPGQGFGNTIYF
TGTGCCAGCAGCCCAGGACAGGGGTTTGGAAACACCATATATTTT
>TRBD2|TRBJ2-1|NA|TRBV20-1
CSARDPAGVINEQFF
TGCAGTGCTAGAGATCCAGCGGGAGTTATCAATGAGCAGTTCTTC
>NA|TRBJ2-4|NA|TRBV7-2
CASSLRDNIQYF
TGTGCCAGCAGCTTAAGGGACAACATTCAGTACTTC
>NA|TRBJ1-1|NA|TRBV29-1
CSVSGFGNTEAFF
TGCAGCGTTTCGGGTTTCGGTAACACTGAAGCTTTCTTT
>NA|TRBJ2-7|NA|TRBV11-2
CASSPFHEQYF
TGTGCCAGCAGCCCCTTCCACGAGCAGTACTTC
>NA|TRBJ1-1|NA|TRBV19
CASSGPGVGTEAFF
TGTGCCAGTAGTGGGCCAGGGGTAGGAACTGAAGCTTTCTTT
>NA|TRBJ2-3|few|TRBV12-5
CASGLVPQSTDTQYF
TGTGCTAGTGGTTTGGTACCACAGAGCACAGATACGCAGTATTTT
>TRBD1|TRBJ1-1|few|TRBV9
CASSAATGGNTEAFF
TGTGCCAGCAGCGCCGCGACAGGGGGGAACACTGAAGCTTTCTTT